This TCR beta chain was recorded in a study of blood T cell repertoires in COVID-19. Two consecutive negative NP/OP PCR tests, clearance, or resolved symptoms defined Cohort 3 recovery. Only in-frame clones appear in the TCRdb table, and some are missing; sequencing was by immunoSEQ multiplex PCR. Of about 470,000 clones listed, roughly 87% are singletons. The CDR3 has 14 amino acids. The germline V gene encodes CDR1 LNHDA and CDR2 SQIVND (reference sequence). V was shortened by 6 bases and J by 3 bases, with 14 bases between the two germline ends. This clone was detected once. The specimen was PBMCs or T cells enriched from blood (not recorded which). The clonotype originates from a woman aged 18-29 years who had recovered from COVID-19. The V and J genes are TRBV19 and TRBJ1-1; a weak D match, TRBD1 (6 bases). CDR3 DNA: TGTGCCAGTAGGCTCAGGGGACGCTACACTGAAGCTTTCTTT. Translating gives CASRLRGRYTEAFF.